This is a list of T cell receptor beta chains from one sample in a study of cytomegalovirus exposure and HLA in healthy donors. Sequencing used immunoSEQ multiplex PCR; TCRdb keeps in-frame clones, though not all of them. The sample holds 120,000 or so clones; around 72% are singletons and the top ten take roughly 8.2%. Sequencing was done on a sample of PBMCs. Receptors originate from a woman between 40 and 50 years old in good health and CMV-seropositive. The CDR3 runs from the conserved cysteine through the conserved F or W. The order of the fields is D gene, V gene, J gene, clone size, CDR3 DNA, CDR3 protein. The D gene is left open where the match is weak. Clone size is not always given. Where it is, it says once, few, many or a class for expanded clones.

d_gene: TRBD1; v_gene: TRBV29-1; j_gene: TRBJ2-1; abundance: .; CDR3nt: TGCAGCGTTGAAGATGGGCAGACAGGGGGCTTAGTAAATGAGCAGTTCTTC; CDR3aa: CSVEDGQTGGLVNEQFF
d_gene: TRBD2; v_gene: TRBV5-1; j_gene: TRBJ2-7; abundance: .; CDR3nt: TGCGCCAGCAGCTTGGACCGGACTAGCGGGGGTTACGAGCAGTACTTC; CDR3aa: CASSLDRTSGGYEQYF
d_gene: TRBD1; v_gene: TRBV6-5; j_gene: TRBJ1-6; abundance: .; CDR3nt: TGTGCCAGCAGTTACGACAGGGCGACTCTCTCACCCCTCCACTTT; CDR3aa: CASSYDRATLSPLHF
d_gene: TRBD1; v_gene: TRBV5-4; j_gene: TRBJ1-2; abundance: few; CDR3nt: TGTGCCAGCAGCTTGGGAGGACAGGGCGATGGCTACACCTTC; CDR3aa: CASSLGGQGDGYTF
d_gene: .; v_gene: TRBV28; j_gene: TRBJ1-5; abundance: .; CDR3nt: TGTGCCAGCAGCCAGGGGATGGGCATTGGCCAGCCCCAGCATTTT; CDR3aa: CASSQGMGIGQPQHF
d_gene: TRBD1; v_gene: TRBV28; j_gene: TRBJ1-1; abundance: .; CDR3nt: TGTGCCAGCGGACCACCGGGACAGGGGTCCACTGAAGCTTTCTTT; CDR3aa: CASGPPGQGSTEAFF
d_gene: TRBD1; v_gene: TRBV6-1; j_gene: TRBJ1-2; abundance: .; CDR3nt: TGTGCCAGCAGTGCGGACAGGGTCGGCTACACCTTC; CDR3aa: CASSADRVGYTF
d_gene: TRBD1; v_gene: TRBV5-1; j_gene: TRBJ1-2; abundance: once; CDR3nt: TGCGCCAGCAGCTTGGATGGGACAGGCTATGGCTACACCTTC; CDR3aa: CASSLDGTGYGYTF
d_gene: .; v_gene: TRBV5-1; j_gene: TRBJ1-1; abundance: .; CDR3nt: TGCGCCAGCAGCGGAACGATCAGGGAGAACACTGAAGCTTTCTTT; CDR3aa: CASSGTIRENTEAFF
d_gene: .; v_gene: TRBV2; j_gene: TRBJ1-6; abundance: .; CDR3nt: TGTGCCAGCAAATGGGGCCCGTATAATTCACCCCTCCACTTT; CDR3aa: CASKWGPYNSPLHF
d_gene: .; v_gene: TRBV12-5; j_gene: TRBJ2-6; abundance: .; CDR3nt: TGTGCTAGTGGTGTTACTGGGGCCAACGTCCTGACTTTC; CDR3aa: CASGVTGANVLTF
d_gene: .; v_gene: TRBV7-2; j_gene: TRBJ1-2; abundance: .; CDR3nt: TGTGCCAGCAGCCCGAACAGGGTAGCAACCTATGGCTACACCTTC; CDR3aa: CASSPNRVATYGYTF
d_gene: .; v_gene: TRBV19; j_gene: TRBJ2-5; abundance: .; CDR3nt: TGTGCCAGTAGTATCGGTAGCGTAGGGGGAGAGACCCAGTACTTC; CDR3aa: CASSIGSVGGETQYF
d_gene: TRBD1; v_gene: TRBV2; j_gene: TRBJ1-2; abundance: few; CDR3nt: TGTGCCAGCAGTTCTACAGGGGGAGTTGGCTACACCTTC; CDR3aa: CASSSTGGVGYTF
d_gene: .; v_gene: TRBV6-4; j_gene: TRBJ2-1; abundance: .; CDR3nt: TGTGCCAGCAGTGTGCTGTGGGGGGTGGGTAATGAGCAGTTCTTC; CDR3aa: CASSVLWGVGNEQFF
d_gene: .; v_gene: TRBV4-1; j_gene: TRBJ1-1; abundance: .; CDR3nt: TGCGCCAGCAGCCAAGAAGTCAGGCCCTACACTGAAGCTTTCTTT; CDR3aa: CASSQEVRPYTEAFF
d_gene: .; v_gene: TRBV5-4; j_gene: TRBJ1-1; abundance: .; CDR3nt: TGTGCCAGCAGCGCTGACAGAGCATTGAACACTGAAGCTTTCTTT; CDR3aa: CASSADRALNTEAFF
d_gene: TRBD1; v_gene: TRBV5-1; j_gene: TRBJ1-2; abundance: .; CDR3nt: TGCGCCAGCAGCCCCGGACAGGGGGGCAGGGGCTACACCTTC; CDR3aa: CASSPGQGGRGYTF
d_gene: TRBD1; v_gene: TRBV7-9; j_gene: TRBJ1-1; abundance: .; CDR3nt: TGTGCCAGCAGTGCCGGACAGGGCGGCACTGAAGCTTTCTTT; CDR3aa: CASSAGQGGTEAFF
d_gene: TRBD2; v_gene: TRBV7-9; j_gene: TRBJ2-1; abundance: few; CDR3nt: TGTGCCAGCAGCCCCCTCAGCGGGGGCAAAGAGCAGTTCTTC; CDR3aa: CASSPLSGGKEQFF
d_gene: .; v_gene: TRBV4-3; j_gene: TRBJ1-4; abundance: .; CDR3nt: TGCGCCAGCAGCCAAGAACTGACAGGACCAAATGAAAAACTGTTTTTT; CDR3aa: CASSQELTGPNEKLFF
d_gene: TRBD2; v_gene: TRBV7-9; j_gene: TRBJ2-5; abundance: .; CDR3nt: TGTGCCAGCACCATAGGAACTAGCGCCCAAGAGACCCAGTACTTC; CDR3aa: CASTIGTSAQETQYF
d_gene: TRBD1; v_gene: TRBV19; j_gene: TRBJ1-3; abundance: .; CDR3nt: TGTGCCAGTCAGACAGGGCCTGGAAACACCATATATTTT; CDR3aa: CASQTGPGNTIYF
d_gene: TRBD1; v_gene: TRBV10-3; j_gene: TRBJ1-6; abundance: once; CDR3nt: TGTGCCATCGGTGGGACAGGGAGTTCACCCCTCCACTTT; CDR3aa: CAIGGTGSSPLHF
d_gene: .; v_gene: TRBV6-5; j_gene: TRBJ2-1; abundance: .; CDR3nt: TGTGCCAGCAGACCGGGACTCAGCTCCTACAATGAGCAGTTCTTC; CDR3aa: CASRPGLSSYNEQFF
d_gene: .; v_gene: TRBV5-6; j_gene: TRBJ2-6; abundance: .; CDR3nt: TGTGCCAGCAGTCAGGACATCGGGCAGTCATCCTCTGGGGCCAACGTCCTGACTTTC; CDR3aa: CASSQDIGQSSSGANVLTF
d_gene: .; v_gene: TRBV7-9; j_gene: TRBJ1-5; abundance: few; CDR3nt: TGTGCCAGCAGCTTGCAGGATAGCAATCAGCCCCAGCATTTT; CDR3aa: CASSLQDSNQPQHF
d_gene: TRBD1; v_gene: TRBV10-3; j_gene: TRBJ1-1; abundance: .; CDR3nt: TGTGCCATCAGTGAGGTCAACAGGGGAATCAACACTGAAGCTTTCTTT; CDR3aa: CAISEVNRGINTEAFF
d_gene: .; v_gene: TRBV4-3; j_gene: TRBJ1-6; abundance: .; CDR3nt: TGCGCCAGCAGCCAAGATCTAGGACATCCTAATTCACCCCTCCACTTT; CDR3aa: CASSQDLGHPNSPLHF
d_gene: .; v_gene: TRBV4-3; j_gene: TRBJ2-5; abundance: few; CDR3nt: TGCGCCAGCAGCCAAGCAGGGTGGGAGACCCAGTACTTC; CDR3aa: CASSQAGWETQYF
d_gene: .; v_gene: TRBV9; j_gene: TRBJ2-6; abundance: .; CDR3nt: TGTGCCAGCAGCGTGGGAGGCGGATCTGGGGCCAACGTCCTGACTTTC; CDR3aa: CASSVGGGSGANVLTF
d_gene: TRBD1; v_gene: TRBV7-9; j_gene: TRBJ2-5; abundance: .; CDR3nt: TGTGCCAGCAGACCTACAGGGGCCGGGACCCAGTACTTC; CDR3aa: CASRPTGAGTQYF
d_gene: .; v_gene: TRBV7-6; j_gene: TRBJ1-3; abundance: .; CDR3nt: TGTGCCAGCAGCTTGCGTAGCTCTGGAAACACCATATATTTT; CDR3aa: CASSLRSSGNTIYF
d_gene: .; v_gene: TRBV5-4; j_gene: TRBJ2-1; abundance: .; CDR3nt: TGTGCCAGCAGCCTCTCCGTGAGCGACAATGAGCAGTTCTTC; CDR3aa: CASSLSVSDNEQFF
d_gene: .; v_gene: TRBV6-5; j_gene: TRBJ1-6; abundance: .; CDR3nt: TGTGCCAGCAGTGCGGTCAATAATTCACCCCTCCACTTT; CDR3aa: CASSAVNNSPLHF
d_gene: TRBD2; v_gene: TRBV7-2; j_gene: TRBJ2-3; abundance: few; CDR3nt: TGTGCCAGCAGCTTACTAGTGCGCGGGGGGTTCGCAGATACGCAGTATTTT; CDR3aa: CASSLLVRGGFADTQYF
d_gene: .; v_gene: TRBV15; j_gene: TRBJ2-1; abundance: once; CDR3nt: TGTGCCACCAGCAGTAGTAAACAGCTTAATGAGCAGTTCTTC; CDR3aa: CATSSSKQLNEQFF
d_gene: .; v_gene: TRBV11-2; j_gene: TRBJ2-7; abundance: .; CDR3nt: TGTGCCAGCAGCTTAAACCCCTCGGGACACCCAGGGGAGCAGTACTTC; CDR3aa: CASSLNPSGHPGEQYF
d_gene: .; v_gene: TRBV5-4; j_gene: TRBJ1-1; abundance: .; CDR3nt: TGTGCCAGCAGCTTGGCACGCGGCAACACTGAAGCTTTCTTT; CDR3aa: CASSLARGNTEAFF
d_gene: TRBD2; v_gene: TRBV10-3; j_gene: TRBJ2-5; abundance: .; CDR3nt: TGTGCCATGGGGGGGGGTTTAGGTGGAGAGACCCAGTACTTC; CDR3aa: CAMGGGLGGETQYF
d_gene: .; v_gene: TRBV6-6; j_gene: TRBJ2-3; abundance: .; CDR3nt: TGTGCCAGCAGTTACGCAACAGGGCAGAGGGGGGATACGCAGTATTTT; CDR3aa: CASSYATGQRGDTQYF
d_gene: TRBD1; v_gene: TRBV29-1; j_gene: TRBJ1-1; abundance: .; CDR3nt: TGCAGCGGACGATCTCTCTCAGGGGGCCTGAACACTGAAGCTTTCTTT; CDR3aa: CSGRSLSGGLNTEAFF
d_gene: .; v_gene: TRBV5-4; j_gene: TRBJ2-1; abundance: .; CDR3nt: TGTGCCAGCACCCCTACGGAGACAGGAACCTACAATGAGCAGTTCTTC; CDR3aa: CASTPTETGTYNEQFF
d_gene: .; v_gene: TRBV7-8; j_gene: TRBJ1-1; abundance: .; CDR3nt: TGTGCCAGCAGCCCGACAAACAGGCCCTACACTGAAGCTTTCTTT; CDR3aa: CASSPTNRPYTEAFF
d_gene: TRBD2; v_gene: TRBV5-1; j_gene: TRBJ2-7; abundance: .; CDR3nt: TGCGCCAGCAGCAGCAACCCGGGACTAGCGGTGTACGAGCAGTACTTC; CDR3aa: CASSSNPGLAVYEQYF
d_gene: .; v_gene: TRBV6-6; j_gene: TRBJ1-6; abundance: .; CDR3nt: TGTGCCAGCAGGGAGAGCGATTCACCCCTCCACTTT; CDR3aa: CASRESDSPLHF
d_gene: TRBD2; v_gene: TRBV29-1; j_gene: TRBJ2-1; abundance: .; CDR3nt: TGCAGCGTTGACGGGGGGGAGTACGGGGGGAGATACAATGAGCAGTTCTTC; CDR3aa: CSVDGGEYGGRYNEQFF
d_gene: .; v_gene: TRBV27; j_gene: TRBJ1-6; abundance: .; CDR3nt: TGTGCCAGCAGTTTATCTGCGGGGAACAATTCACCCCTCCACTTT; CDR3aa: CASSLSAGNNSPLHF
d_gene: TRBD1; v_gene: TRBV7-8; j_gene: TRBJ2-5; abundance: few; CDR3nt: TGTGCCAGCAGCCCACACCCTGGGACAGCACCTTCACAAGAGACCCAGTACTTC; CDR3aa: CASSPHPGTAPSQETQYF
d_gene: .; v_gene: TRBV11-2; j_gene: TRBJ2-7; abundance: .; CDR3nt: TGTGCCAGCAGCGGCAGGGTATTATACGAGCAGTACTTC; CDR3aa: CASSGRVLYEQYF
d_gene: .; v_gene: TRBV6-1; j_gene: TRBJ1-1; abundance: .; CDR3nt: TGTGCCAGCAGTCAATCAGGGATAGCTGAAGCTTTCTTT; CDR3aa: CASSQSGIAEAFF
d_gene: .; v_gene: TRBV9; j_gene: TRBJ2-7; abundance: .; CDR3nt: TGTGCCAGCAGCGTAGCTCCGACGGGCTACGAGCAGTACTTC; CDR3aa: CASSVAPTGYEQYF
d_gene: .; v_gene: TRBV5-1; j_gene: TRBJ2-7; abundance: few; CDR3nt: TGCGCCAGCAGCTTGTATGGGGGCGAAAGTTACGAGCAGTACTTC; CDR3aa: CASSLYGGESYEQYF
d_gene: TRBD2; v_gene: TRBV25-1; j_gene: TRBJ2-3; abundance: .; CDR3nt: TGTGCCAGCCGCGTAGCGGGGGGCCGGAATACGCAGTATTTT; CDR3aa: CASRVAGGRNTQYF
d_gene: .; v_gene: TRBV7-9; j_gene: TRBJ1-1; abundance: .; CDR3nt: TGTGCCAGCAGCCTCGTTATACCGGGGGGTGAAGCTTTCTTT; CDR3aa: CASSLVIPGGEAFF
d_gene: TRBD1; v_gene: TRBV2; j_gene: TRBJ1-1; abundance: .; CDR3nt: TGTGCCAGCAGTGAAGAACAGGGGGGCACTGAAGCTTTCTTT; CDR3aa: CASSEEQGGTEAFF
d_gene: .; v_gene: TRBV5-4; j_gene: TRBJ2-7; abundance: .; CDR3nt: TGTGCCAGCAGCGTCGACAGGACCTACGAGCAGTACTTC; CDR3aa: CASSVDRTYEQYF